A selection of T cell receptor beta chains follows, all from one sample in a study of graft-versus-host responses after intestinal transplantation. These receptors have no identified antigens. Profiling relied on immunoSEQ multiplex PCR, and the TCRdb table lists in-frame clones only, not all of them. Of 25,000 to 35,000 clones in the sample, 70% to 85% were seen once. The material was unstimulated CD8+ T cells sorted from spleen or lymph node cells, obtained before intestinal transplant. The receptors here all came from a human donor who received an intestinal transplant. CDR3s include the opening cysteine and the closing phenylalanine or tryptophan. A D gene is named only where the DNA matches it firmly. Rows give clone size only sometimes, using once, few, many, or a class for an expanded clone.

TRBV4-1	.	TRBJ1-3	.	16	CASSQWGVTSGNTIYF	TGCGCCAGCAGCCAGTGGGGGGTGACCTCTGGAAACACCATATATTTT
TRBV28	.	TRBJ1-3	.	14	CASASRGTGNTIYF	TGTGCCAGCGCCTCCCGCGGGACTGGAAACACCATATATTTT
TRBV27	once	TRBJ1-4	.	14	CASKLNYGEEKLFF	TGTGCCAGCAAACTAAATTATGGGGAGGAAAAACTGTTTTTT
TRBV18	.	TRBJ1-6	.	14	CASSPVTYNSPLHF	TGTGCCAGCTCCCCGGTAACGTATAATTCACCCCTCCACTTT
TRBV27	few	TRBJ2-7	TRBD1	12	CASRKTGFRQYF	TGTGCCAGCAGAAAGACAGGGTTCCGGCAGTACTTC
TRBV7-8	.	TRBJ2-2	TRBD2	16	CASSLVGGLVAGELFF	TGTGCCAGCAGCTTAGTTGGGGGACTAGTCGCCGGGGAGCTGTTTTTT
TRBV18	.	TRBJ1-1	.	13	CASSPGDSAEAFF	TGTGCCAGCTCACCGGGGGACTCAGCGGAAGCTTTCTTT
TRBV2	.	TRBJ2-1	.	12	CASSELYNEQFF	TGTGCCAGCAGTGAACTATACAATGAGCAGTTCTTC
TRBV10-3	.	TRBJ2-7	TRBD2	14	CAISDGGGDHEQYF	TGTGCCATCAGTGACGGCGGGGGGGACCACGAGCAGTACTTC
TRBV18	once	TRBJ1-6	.	15	CASSPTSDYNSPLHF	TGTGCCAGCTCACCTACGAGCGACTATAATTCACCCCTCCACTTT
TRBV28	.	TRBJ1-6	.	18	CASSFRGGKGSYNSPLHF	TGTGCCAGCAGTTTTAGGGGGGGCAAAGGATCCTATAATTCACCCCTCCACTTT
TRBV4-1	.	TRBJ1-4	TRBD1	15	CASSQDPTGPRGLFF	TGCGCCAGCAGCCAAGACCCGACAGGGCCTAGGGGACTGTTTTTT
TRBV6-6	.	TRBJ2-3	TRBD2	15	CASSPRLAGADTQYF	TGTGCCAGCAGCCCTCGACTAGCGGGAGCAGATACGCAGTATTTT
TRBV29-1	.	TRBJ2-1	TRBD2	14	CSVDRLAGMDEQFF	TGCAGCGTTGATAGGCTAGCGGGGATGGATGAGCAGTTCTTC
TRBV11-2	.	TRBJ2-2	TRBD1	16	CASSIWDSSNTGELFF	TGTGCCAGCAGCATTTGGGACAGCTCGAACACCGGGGAGCTGTTTTTT
TRBV10-2	.	TRBJ2-3	TRBD2	16	CASRPGLGTSTDTQYF	TGCGCCAGCAGGCCGGGACTAGGCACTAGCACAGATACGCAGTATTTT
TRBV7-2	.	TRBJ2-7	TRBD2	15	CASSLGEGPSYEQYF	TGTGCCAGCAGCTTAGGGGAGGGGCCCTCCTACGAGCAGTACTTC
TRBV5-1	.	TRBJ2-2	TRBD1	17	CASSPWPEGGRTGELFF	TGCGCCAGCAGCCCGTGGCCGGAAGGGGGCAGGACCGGGGAGCTGTTTTTT
TRBV9	.	TRBJ2-1	TRBD2	15	CASSVGTSGDNEQFF	TGTGCCAGCAGCGTCGGGACTAGCGGAGACAATGAGCAGTTCTTC
TRBV7-9	once	TRBJ2-5	TRBD1	15	CASSQRTGTQETQYF	TGTGCCAGCAGCCAGCGGACAGGTACTCAAGAGACCCAGTACTTC
TRBV4-1	large	TRBJ2-7	.	14	CASSQEWDNQEQYF	TGCGCCAGCAGCCAAGAATGGGACAACCAAGAGCAGTACTTC
TRBV15	once	TRBJ1-1	.	17	CATSGFPGTKMNTEAFF	TGTGCCACCAGCGGCTTCCCCGGGACTAAAATGAACACTGAAGCTTTCTTT
TRBV19	.	TRBJ1-5	TRBD1	15	CASSSMVGGGQPQHF	TGTGCCAGTAGTAGTATGGTAGGGGGCGGTCAGCCCCAGCATTTT